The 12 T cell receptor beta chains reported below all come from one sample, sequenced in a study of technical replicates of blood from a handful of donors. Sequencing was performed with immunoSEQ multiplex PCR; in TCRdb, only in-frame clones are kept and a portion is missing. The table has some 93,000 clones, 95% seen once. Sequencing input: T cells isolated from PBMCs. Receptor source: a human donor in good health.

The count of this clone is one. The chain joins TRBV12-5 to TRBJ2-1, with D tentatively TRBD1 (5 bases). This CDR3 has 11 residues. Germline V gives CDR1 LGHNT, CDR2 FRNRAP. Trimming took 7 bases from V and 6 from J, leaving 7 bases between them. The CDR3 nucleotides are TGTGCTAGTGTAGGGGCCAATGAGCAGTTCTTC. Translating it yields CASVGANEQFF.

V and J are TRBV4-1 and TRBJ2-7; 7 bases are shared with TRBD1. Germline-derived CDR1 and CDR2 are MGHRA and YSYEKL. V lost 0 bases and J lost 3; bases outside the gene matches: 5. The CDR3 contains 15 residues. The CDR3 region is CASSQEQGKGYEQYF. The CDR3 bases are TGCGCCAGCAGCCAAGAACAGGGGAAAGGCTACGAGCAGTACTTC.

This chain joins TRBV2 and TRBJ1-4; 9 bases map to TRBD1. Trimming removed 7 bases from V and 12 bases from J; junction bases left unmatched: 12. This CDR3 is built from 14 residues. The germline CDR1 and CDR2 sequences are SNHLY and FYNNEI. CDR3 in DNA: TGTGCCAGCAAAGAAGGACAGGGGAATAGGGAACTGTTTTTT. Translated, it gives CASKEGQGNRELFF.

As DNA, the CDR3 is TGTGCTAGTGGTATATACGAGCAGTACTTC. It encodes CASGIYEQYF. The chain uses TRBV12-5 and TRBJ2-7; D gene ambiguous. Per the germline V gene, CDR1 is LGHNT and CDR2 is FRNRAP. V lost 5 bases and J lost 4, with 3 bases in between. The CDR3 consists of 10 residues.

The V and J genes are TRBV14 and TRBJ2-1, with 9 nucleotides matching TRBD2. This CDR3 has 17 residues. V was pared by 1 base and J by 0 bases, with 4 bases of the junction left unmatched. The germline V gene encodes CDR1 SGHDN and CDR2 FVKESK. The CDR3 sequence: CASSQGAGGSSYNEQFF. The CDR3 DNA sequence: TGTGCCAGCAGCCAAGGGGCGGGGGGGAGCTCCTACAATGAGCAGTTCTTC.

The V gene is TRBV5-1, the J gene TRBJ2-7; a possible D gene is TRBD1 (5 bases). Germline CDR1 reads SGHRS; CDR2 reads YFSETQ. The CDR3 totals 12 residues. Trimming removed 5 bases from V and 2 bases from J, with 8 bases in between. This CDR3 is CASRGAAYEQYF. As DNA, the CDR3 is TGCGCCAGCAGAGGGGCCGCCTACGAGCAGTACTTC.

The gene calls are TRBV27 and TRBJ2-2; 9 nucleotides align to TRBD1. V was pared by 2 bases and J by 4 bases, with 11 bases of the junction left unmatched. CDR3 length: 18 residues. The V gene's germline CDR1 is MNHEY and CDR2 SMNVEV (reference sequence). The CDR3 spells CASSLVGYVTGGTGELFF. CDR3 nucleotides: TGTGCCAGCAGTTTAGTGGGTTACGTGACAGGGGGCACCGGGGAGCTGTTTTTT.

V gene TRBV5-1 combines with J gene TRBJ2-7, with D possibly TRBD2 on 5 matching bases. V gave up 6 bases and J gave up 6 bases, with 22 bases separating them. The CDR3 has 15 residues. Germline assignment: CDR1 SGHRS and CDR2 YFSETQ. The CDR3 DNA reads TGCGCCAGCACCACCTCCCAGGCGGACTTCCTCGAGCAGTACTTC. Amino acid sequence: CASTTSQADFLEQYF.

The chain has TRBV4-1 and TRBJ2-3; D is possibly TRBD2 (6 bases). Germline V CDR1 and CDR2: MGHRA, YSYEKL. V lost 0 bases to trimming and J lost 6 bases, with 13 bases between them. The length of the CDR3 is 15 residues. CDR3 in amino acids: CASSQDPRGGDTQYF. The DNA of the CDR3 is TGCGCCAGCAGCCAAGATCCCCGAGGAGGGGATACGCAGTATTTT.

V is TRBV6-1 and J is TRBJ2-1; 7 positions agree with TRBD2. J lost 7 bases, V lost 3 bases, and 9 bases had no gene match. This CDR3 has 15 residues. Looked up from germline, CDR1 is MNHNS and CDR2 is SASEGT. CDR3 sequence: CASSDGTIYGNEQFF. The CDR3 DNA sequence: TGTGCCAGCAGTGATGGGACTATTTACGGTAATGAGCAGTTCTTC.

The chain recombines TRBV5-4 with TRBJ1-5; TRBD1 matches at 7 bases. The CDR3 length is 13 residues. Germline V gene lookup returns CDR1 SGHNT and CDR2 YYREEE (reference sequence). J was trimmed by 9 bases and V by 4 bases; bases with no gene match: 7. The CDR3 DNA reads TGTGCCAGCAGCGCGGACAGGCAGGGGCCCCAGCATTTT. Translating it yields CASSADRQGPQHF. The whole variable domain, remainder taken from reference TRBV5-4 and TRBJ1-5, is ETGVTQSPTHLIKTRGQQVTLRCSSQSGHNTVSWYQQALGQGPQFIFQYYREEENGRGNFPPRFSGLQFPNYSSELNVNALELDDSALYLCASSADRQGPQHFGDGTRLSIL.

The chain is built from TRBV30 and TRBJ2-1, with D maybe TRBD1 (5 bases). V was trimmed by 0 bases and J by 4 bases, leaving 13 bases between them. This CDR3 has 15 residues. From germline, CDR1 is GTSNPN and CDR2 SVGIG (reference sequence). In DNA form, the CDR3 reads TGTGCCTGGAGTGTACAGGCCGGATTATACAATGAGCAGTTCTTC. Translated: CAWSVQAGLYNEQFF.